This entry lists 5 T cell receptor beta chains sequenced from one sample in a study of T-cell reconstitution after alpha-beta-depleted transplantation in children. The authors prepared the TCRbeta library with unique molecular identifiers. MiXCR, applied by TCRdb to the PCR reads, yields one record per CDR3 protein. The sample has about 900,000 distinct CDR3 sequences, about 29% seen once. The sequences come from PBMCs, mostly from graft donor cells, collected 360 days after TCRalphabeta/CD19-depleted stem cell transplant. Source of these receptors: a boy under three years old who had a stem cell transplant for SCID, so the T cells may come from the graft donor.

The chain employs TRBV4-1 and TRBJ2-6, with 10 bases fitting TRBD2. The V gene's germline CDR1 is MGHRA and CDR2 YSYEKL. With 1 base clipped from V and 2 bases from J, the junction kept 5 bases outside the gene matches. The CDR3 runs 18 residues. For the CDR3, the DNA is TGCGCCAGCAGCCAAGTAGCGGGGGGCCATACTGGGGCCAACGTCCTGACTTTC. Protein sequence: CASSQVAGGHTGANVLTF.

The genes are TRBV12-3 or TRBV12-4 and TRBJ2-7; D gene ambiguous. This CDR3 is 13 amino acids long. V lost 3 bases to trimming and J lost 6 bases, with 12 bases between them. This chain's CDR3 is CASSFVVGREQYF. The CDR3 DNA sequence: TGTGCCAGCAGTTTCGTGGTAGGGCGCGAGCAGTACTTC.

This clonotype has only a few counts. As DNA, the CDR3 is TGCAGCGTTTCACAGGGCGACTACGAGCAGTACTTC. Translated, it gives CSVSQGDYEQYF. The genes are TRBV29-1 and TRBJ2-7; perhaps TRBD1 as D (6 bases). The CDR3 extends over 12 amino acids. Germline V gene lookup returns CDR1 SQVTM and CDR2 ANQGSEA. Trimming left V 5 bases short and J 3 bases short, with 11 bases between.

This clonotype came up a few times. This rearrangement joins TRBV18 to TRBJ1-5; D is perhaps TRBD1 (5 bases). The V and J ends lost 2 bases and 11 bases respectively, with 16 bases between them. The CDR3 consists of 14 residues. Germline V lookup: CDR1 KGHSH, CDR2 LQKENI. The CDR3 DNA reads TGTGCCAGCTCACCAGGGGGAAGTGGGGTAGCCCAGCATTTT. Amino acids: CASSPGGSGVAQHF.

The chain's CDR3 is CASSVAGLRETQYF. CDR3 nucleotide sequence: TGTGCCAGCAGCGTAGCGGGGCTACGGGAGACCCAGTACTTC. This chain joins TRBV28 and TRBJ2-5, with 8 bases fitting TRBD2. In germline, CDR1 is MDHEN, CDR2 SYDVKM. This CDR3 region has 14 residues. With 6 bases clipped from V and 5 bases from J, the junction kept 8 bases outside the gene matches.